This T cell receptor (beta chain) is drawn from a study of blood T cells in healthy people across ages. Germline V CDR1 and CDR2: KGHDR, SFDVKD. Trimming took 4 bases from V and 6 from J; bases not matched to a gene: 9. This CDR3 region has 15 residues. Through a sample-barcoded 5' primer and a J-beta primer mix, a second PCR was run for roughly 6 to 12 cycles. MiXCR was run by TCRdb on the 5' RACE reads, yielding one entry per CDR3 protein. The table shows hundreds of thousands of distinct CDR3 sequences, with roughly three fifths occurring only once. Notes on the study in general: More naive CD4+ cells and higher diversity were found in long-lived than in aged donors. A roughly linear age-dependent decrease characterized TCR beta diversity per million T cells. Estimated diversity, derived from one million T cells, was regarded as an underestimate.

On this clonotype itself: The antigen is not known.

This clonotype was sampled from a middle-aged man in good health. The rearrangement links TRBV24-1 to TRBJ2-7; 9 bases are a match to TRBD2. The sequenced sample consisted of blood. CDR3 loop: CATSEHGTSKGEQYF. CDR3 coding DNA: TGTGCCACCAGTGAGCACGGGACTAGCAAGGGCGAGCAGTACTTC.